This T cell receptor beta chain emerged from a study of T-cell reconstitution after alpha-beta-depleted transplantation in children. This clonotype was counted many times. The TCRbeta library was prepared with unique molecular identifiers. One entry per CDR3 protein, called by TCRdb with MiXCR from the PCR reads. The table has about 160,000 distinct CDR3 sequences, roughly 11% seen once. CDR1 and CDR2 (germline): MDHEN, SYDVKM. V was trimmed by 1 base and J by 0 bases, leaving 16 bases between them. The CDR3 covers 18 residues. The sequencing used PBMCs, collected before TCRalphabeta/CD19-depleted stem cell transplant. J is TRBJ2-1 and V is TRBV28; no reliable D call. The TCR comes from a boy between 2 and 10 years old with acute myeloid leukemia, due to receive a stem cell transplant. The CDR3 coding sequence is TGTGCCAGCAGTTTATCCGTGAATGGCGCCAACTCCTACAATGAGCAGTTCTTC. This codes for CASSLSVNGANSYNEQFF. The whole variable domain, remainder taken from reference TRBV28 and TRBJ2-1, is DVKVTQSSRYLVKRTGEKVFLECVQDMDHENMFWYRQDPGLGLRLIYFSYDVKMKEKGDIPEGYSVSREKKERFSLILESASTNQTSMYLCASSLSVNGANSYNEQFFGPGTRLTVL.